This entry lists 26 T cell receptor beta chains sequenced from one sample in a study of blood T cell repertoires in COVID-19. The table came from immunoSEQ multiplex PCR; TCRdb's copy has only in-frame clones and leaves some out. The sample lists under 350,000 clones, roughly 90% occurring once. Specimen: PBMCs or T cells enriched from blood (not recorded which). These receptors were collected from a woman in her fifties or sixties who had recovered from COVID-19.

The chain recombines TRBV5-4 with TRBJ2-7, with D possibly matching TRBD2 (6 bases). The germline V gene encodes CDR1 SGHNT and CDR2 YYREEE (reference sequence). The CDR3 spans 15 residues. V lost 3 bases and J 3 bases, leaving 16 bases between the germline ends. The CDR3 region has the DNA TGTGCCAGCAGCTCTACTCGGGGGTTCGTCTACGAGCAGTACTTC. Encoded protein: CASSSTRGFVYEQYF.

This chain joins TRBV28 and TRBJ1-1; unclear D gene. This CDR3 is built from 14 residues. The V and J ends lost 7 bases and 5 bases respectively, with 17 bases between them. Germline V CDR1 and CDR2: MDHEN, SYDVKM. The chain's CDR3 is CASTYSTGVTEAFF. CDR3 DNA: TGTGCCAGCACCTACTCCACCGGGGTGACTGAAGCTTTCTTT.

V is TRBV2 and J is TRBJ2-7; D may be TRBD2 (6 bases). The CDR3 consists of 14 residues. V dropped 4 bases and J dropped 2 bases, with 12 bases sitting between them. Germline-derived CDR1 and CDR2 are SNHLY and FYNNEI. CDR3 in amino acids: CASSGSQRAYEQYF. CDR3 coding DNA: TGTGCCAGCAGTGGCTCACAGCGGGCCTACGAGCAGTACTTC.

V is TRBV7-2 and J is TRBJ1-1, with TRBD1 matching 7 bases. The CDR3 runs to 15 residues. Trimming took 0 bases from V and 1 from J; bases not matched to a gene: 2. The germline gives CDR1 SGHTA, CDR2 FQGNSA. CDR3 coding DNA: TGTGCCAGCAGCTTAGCGGGGACAGCGAACACTGAAGCTTTCTTT. Amino acids: CASSLAGTANTEAFF.

This chain links TRBV10-1 with TRBJ1-5; a weak D match, TRBD1 (5 bases). The CDR3 totals 12 residues. The germline V gene has CDR1 WNHNN and CDR2 SYGVQD (reference sequence). V was shortened by 11 bases and J by 5 bases, with 13 bases between the two germline ends. CDR3 coding DNA: TGCGCCCCGGGGGTGGCAGATCAGCCCCAGCATTTT. Translated: CAPGVADQPQHF.

In the case of this clone: The same CDR3 is also encoded by other DNA sequences in this sample. Here the CDR3 reads CASSRGNNEQFF. CDR3 DNA: TGCGCCAGCAGTCGGGGAAACAATGAGCAGTTCTTC. This chain uses TRBV5-1 with TRBJ2-1, with TRBD2 as a possible D gene (5 bases). The CDR3 covers 12 residues. The germline V and J ends were trimmed by 5 bases and 5 bases, with 8 bases remaining between them. Per the germline V gene, CDR1 is SGHRS and CDR2 is YFSETQ. Combining the CDR3 with reference TRBV5-1 and TRBJ2-1 gives the whole variable domain KAGVTQTPRYLIKTRGQQVTLSCSPISGHRSVSWYQQTPGQGLQFLFEYFSETQRNKGNFPGRFSGRQFSNSRSEMNVSTLELGDSALYLCASSRGNNEQFFGPGTRLTVL.

V is TRBV6-5 and J is TRBJ1-3; 7 bases map to TRBD1. Looked up from germline, CDR1 is MNHEY and CDR2 is SVGAGI. V was clipped by 6 bases and J by 4 bases; unmatched bases: 9. CDR3 length equals 15 residues. The CDR3 region has the DNA TGTGCCAGCAGAATTACAGGGGTGGGAGGAAACACCATATATTTT. This translates into CASRITGVGGNTIYF.

The rearrangement uses TRBV28 and TRBJ2-3, with 7 nucleotides matching TRBD1. The CDR3 consists of 15 residues. V dropped 4 bases and J dropped 1; count of bases not matched to a gene: 5. The germline V gene encodes CDR1 MDHEN and CDR2 SYDVKM. The CDR3 here is CASSSGQFGTDTQYF. CDR3 coding DNA: TGTGCCAGCAGTTCGGGACAGTTCGGCACAGATACGCAGTATTTT. Full variable domain (rest looked up from reference TRBV28 and TRBJ2-3): DVKVTQSSRYLVKRTGEKVFLECVQDMDHENMFWYRQDPGLGLRLIYFSYDVKMKEKGDIPEGYSVSREKKERFSLILESASTNQTSMYLCASSSGQFGTDTQYFGPGTRLTVL.

The rearrangement joins TRBV6-5 to TRBJ2-3, with a possible D match to TRBD1 (6 bases). The germline CDR1 and CDR2 sequences are MNHEY and SVGAGI. Trimming cost V 0 bases and J 4 bases, with 11 bases left between them. The CDR3 consists of 15 residues. As DNA, the CDR3 is TGTGCCAGCAGTTACTCGACGGGACATCCAGATACGCAGTATTTT. This codes for CASSYSTGHPDTQYF.

The V gene is TRBV3-1 (or the pseudogene TRBV3-2), the J gene TRBJ1-2; 8 bases agree with TRBD1. CDR3 size: 14 residues. Germline-derived CDR1 and CDR2 are LGHDT and YNNKEL (reference sequence). The J segment lost 8 bases and the V segment lost 4 bases, leaving 9 bases of the junction unmatched. CDR3 nucleotide sequence: TGTGCCAGCAGCCTAGGTGGGACAGGCGGGGGCTACACCTTC. Protein: CASSLGGTGGGYTF.

This chain's CDR3 is CATAEASRRETQYF. The CDR3 DNA reads as TGTGCCACCGCAGAGGCCTCGAGGCGGGAGACCCAGTACTTC. This rearrangement joins TRBV24-1 to TRBJ2-5; D remains ambiguous. V lost 9 bases and J 5 bases, leaving 18 bases between the germline ends. CDR3 length: 14 residues. The germline CDR1 and CDR2 sequences are KGHDR and SFDVKD.

The rearrangement joins TRBV5-1 to TRBJ2-2; 13 nucleotides match TRBD2. This CDR3 region has 20 residues. CDR1 is SGHRS and CDR2 is YFSETQ in the germline V gene. The junction had 8 bases not matched to a gene; V was cut back by 0 bases and J by 0 bases. The CDR3 loop is CASSLVFGTSGNTNTGELFF. For the CDR3, the DNA is TGCGCCAGCAGCTTGGTTTTCGGGACTAGCGGGAACACGAACACCGGGGAGCTGTTTTTT.

The chain links TRBV21-1 to TRBJ1-2; the D call in the table, TRBD1, was not verified against the DNA. TRBV21-1 is marked as a pseudogene. This CDR3 has 16 residues. The CDR3 loop reads CASSNGQTGANYGYTF. DNA for the CDR3: TGTGCCAGCAGCAATGGGCAGACAGGCGCGAACTATGGCTACACCTTC.

There are a few counts of this clone. The chain has TRBV28 and TRBJ2-1, with 12 bases aligning to TRBD2. J lost 7 bases, V lost 8 bases, and 6 bases had no gene match. The CDR3 is made up of 14 amino acids. Germline V CDR1 and CDR2: MDHEN, SYDVKM. CDR3 in amino acids: CASEGLAGRNEQFF. The CDR3 nucleotides are TGTGCCAGCGAAGGACTAGCGGGACGGAATGAGCAGTTCTTC.

This clone was seen a few times. The chain combines TRBV10-3 with TRBJ1-4; D is perhaps TRBD1 (6 bases). Germline V gene data show CDR1 as ENHRY and CDR2 as SYGVKD. This CDR3 has 15 amino acids. The V end was cut by 5 bases, the J end by 0 bases, with 10 bases between. The CDR3 coding sequence is TGTGCCATCAGTAACGAGGGGGCAACTAATGAAAAACTGTTTTTT. Its translation is CAISNEGATNEKLFF.

This clone was detected many times. The genes are TRBV6-5 and TRBJ1-1; D uncertain. The germline CDR1 and CDR2 sequences are MNHEY and SVGAGI. Deletions cut 6 bases from V and 3 bases from J, with 11 bases between. The CDR3 has 13 residues. CDR3 DNA: TGTGCCAGCAGCTCCAATGAGGACACTGAAGCTTTCTTT. It encodes CASSSNEDTEAFF.

This clone was seen just once. The rearrangement links TRBV24-1 to TRBJ2-1; maybe TRBD1 (6 bases). Germline assignment: CDR1 KGHDR and CDR2 SFDVKD. Trimming stripped 3 bases from V and 2 bases from J, with 10 bases between. The CDR3 consists of 15 residues. The CDR3 loop is CATSDRWGPYNEQFF. In DNA, the CDR3 is TGTGCCACCAGTGATCGATGGGGGCCCTACAATGAGCAGTTCTTC.

Comments on this clone: Other DNA sequences in the sample encode the same CDR3. V and J are TRBV11-3 and TRBJ2-5; 9 bases align to TRBD2. Germline V lookup: CDR1 SGHNT, CDR2 YENEEA. This CDR3 is 18 amino acids long. J lost 3 bases, V lost 4 bases, and 15 bases had no gene match. In DNA, the CDR3 is TGTGCCAGCAGCTCACCTCCCTCGACTAGCGGAGTAAAAGAGACCCAGTACTTC. Translation gives CASSSPPSTSGVKETQYF.

V gene TRBV6-5 combines with J gene TRBJ2-3; 8 positions match TRBD1. Germline-derived CDR1 and CDR2 are MNHEY and SVGAGI. The V segment lost 6 bases and the J segment 4 bases; nucleotides outside the gene matches: 9. The CDR3 totals 15 residues. The CDR3 loop reads CASRPTGTGADTQYF. The CDR3 bases are TGTGCCAGCAGGCCTACCGGGACAGGCGCAGATACGCAGTATTTT.

The table lists this clone with a count of one. The gene calls are TRBV30 and TRBJ2-2, with D possibly matching TRBD2 (6 bases). Trimming shortened V by 3 bases and J by 5 bases, and 13 bases separated the two germline ends. The germline CDR1 and CDR2 sequences are GTSNPN and SVGIG (reference sequence). This CDR3 has 14 residues. The CDR3 here is CAWRVGRETGELFF. Here the CDR3 DNA reads TGTGCCTGGAGGGTAGGGCGGGAAACCGGGGAGCTGTTTTTT.

This clone was observed a single time. The chain couples TRBV27 to TRBJ1-1; 11 bases are shared with TRBD1. This CDR3 spans 15 amino acids. From germline, CDR1 is MNHEY and CDR2 SMNVEV (reference sequence). V was clipped by 5 bases and J by 8 bases; unmatched bases: 10. DNA of the CDR3: TGTGCCAGCAGTAAACCGGGACAGGGGGTTTTGGAAGCTTTCTTT. It is translated as CASSKPGQGVLEAFF.

This chain links TRBV3-1 (or the pseudogene TRBV3-2) with TRBJ1-2; D might be TRBD1 (6 bases). Trimming pared 2 bases from V and 3 bases from J, leaving 7 bases between. The CDR3 is made up of 13 amino acids. Germline assignment: CDR1 LGHDT and CDR2 YNNKEL (reference sequence). The CDR3 DNA reads TGTGCCAGCAGCCAACAGGGGCACTATGGCTACACCTTC. Residues: CASSQQGHYGYTF.

The chain couples TRBV5-1 to TRBJ1-2, with 7 bases aligning to TRBD1. Germline V gene lookup returns CDR1 SGHRS and CDR2 YFSETQ. The V and J ends lost 2 bases and 3 bases, in that order; junction bases with no gene match: 13. CDR3 length: 17 residues. The DNA for the CDR3 is TGCGCCAGCAGCTTCGGGACAGATCCAAGAAGTTACTATGGCTACACCTTC. It codes for CASSFGTDPRSYYGYTF. Supplemented by reference TRBV5-1 and TRBJ1-2, the full variable domain reads KAGVTQTPRYLIKTRGQQVTLSCSPISGHRSVSWYQQTPGQGLQFLFEYFSETQRNKGNFPGRFSGRQFSNSRSEMNVSTLELGDSALYLCASSFGTDPRSYYGYTFGSGTRLTVV.

Comments on this clone: Additional DNA sequences in this sample encode the identical CDR3. The V gene is TRBV5-1, the J gene TRBJ1-1, with D perhaps matching TRBD1 (5 bases). Trimming pared 0 bases from V and 3 bases from J, leaving 6 bases between. The CDR3 spans 13 residues. In germline, CDR1 is SGHRS, CDR2 YFSETQ. In nucleotides, the CDR3 is TGCGCCAGCAGCTTGGCGGGGGACACTGAAGCTTTCTTT. It yields the protein CASSLAGDTEAFF.

The V gene is TRBV10-3, the J gene TRBJ2-1, with TRBD2 identical over 7 bases. Trimming cost V 6 bases and J 8 bases; bases outside gene matches: 10. Germline CDR1 and CDR2: ENHRY and SYGVKD. The CDR3 has 14 amino acids. The CDR3 sequence is CAISPGLNIDEQFF. The DNA for the CDR3 is TGTGCCATCAGCCCGGGACTAAATATCGATGAGCAGTTCTTC.

The rearrangement uses TRBV3-1 (or the pseudogene TRBV3-2) and TRBJ1-2, with a weak D call TRBD1 (5 bases). There are 15 residues in the CDR3. Trimming left V 1 base short and J 7 bases short, with 16 bases between. Germline loops: CDR1 LGHDT, CDR2 YNNKEL (reference sequence). DNA for the CDR3: TGTGCCAGCAGCCAAGTTGGGGGGAAAAGCTCTGGCTACACCTTC. This translates into CASSQVGGKSSGYTF.